This T cell receptor (beta chain) derives from a study of shared clonotypes between healthy human individuals. General study results and limits: There were few donors, and this limited the genetic and exposure-history diversity represented.

In regard to this clone: Antigen unknown.

The assay was immunoSEQ multiplex PCR, and TCRdb's table has in-frame clones only and misses some. The repertoire holds 95,000 to 120,000 clones, with approximately 70% as singletons. The CDR3 runs to 16 residues. From germline, CDR1 is ENHRY and CDR2 SYGVKD. V shed 3 bases and J shed 3 bases, with 17 bases lying between them. The sample was memory CD8+ T cells sorted from blood. Subset in this sample: CD45RO+ cells pooled with CCR7-negative TemRA cells. The sequence derives from a woman aged 25 to 39 in good health. This chain links TRBV10-3 with TRBJ1-2, with D tentatively TRBD1 (5 bases). CDR3 sequence: CAISEGGEGFDYGYTF. CDR3 nucleotides: TGTGCCATCAGTGAAGGAGGGGAAGGGTTCGACTATGGCTACACCTTC.